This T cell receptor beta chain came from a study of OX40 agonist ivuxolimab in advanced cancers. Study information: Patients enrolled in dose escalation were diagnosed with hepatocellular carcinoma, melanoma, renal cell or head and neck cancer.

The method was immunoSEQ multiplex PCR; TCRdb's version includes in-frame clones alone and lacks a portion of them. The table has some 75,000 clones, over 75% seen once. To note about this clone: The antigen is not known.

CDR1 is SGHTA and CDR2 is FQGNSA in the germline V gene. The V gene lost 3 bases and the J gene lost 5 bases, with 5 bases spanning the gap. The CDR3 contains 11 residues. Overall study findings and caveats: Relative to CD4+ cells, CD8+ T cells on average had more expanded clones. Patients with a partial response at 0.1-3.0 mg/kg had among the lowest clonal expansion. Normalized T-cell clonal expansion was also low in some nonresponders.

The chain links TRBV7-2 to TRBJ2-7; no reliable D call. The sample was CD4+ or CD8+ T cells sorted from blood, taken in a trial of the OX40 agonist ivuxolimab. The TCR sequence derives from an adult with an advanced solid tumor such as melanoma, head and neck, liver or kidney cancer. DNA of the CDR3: TGTGCCAGCAGCTTTAAGAACGAGCAGTACTTC. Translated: CASSFKNEQYF.